The entry that follows covers one TCR beta chain sequence. Only in-frame clones appear in the TCRdb table, and some are missing; sequencing was by immunoSEQ multiplex PCR. The top ten hold roughly 4.6% of the sample, which has roughly 190,000 clones, approximately 85% seen once. This specimen belongs to a study of blood T cell repertoires in COVID-19. CDR1 is SGDLS and CDR2 is YYNGEE in the germline V gene. CDR3 length equals 18 residues. The germline V and J ends were trimmed by 0 bases and 0 bases, with 16 bases remaining between them. The sequence was collected from a woman between 70 and 85 years old with active or convalescent COVID-19. Material: peripheral blood. The genes are TRBV9 and TRBJ2-1; D might be TRBD1 (5 bases). The CDR3 DNA follows: TGTGCCAGCAGCGTAGCAGGGCTCGCCAGAAGCTCCTACAATGAGCAGTTCTTC. This sequence encodes CASSVAGLARSSYNEQFF.